This T cell receptor beta chain emerged from a study of regulatory T cells in long-lasting Graves disease. Library construction for TCR beta used iRepertoire HTBI primers and Arm-PCR of CDR3 regions. TCRdb fed the multiplex PCR reads into MiXCR, producing one record per CDR3 protein. The profile covers roughly 400,000 distinct CDR3 sequences, with more than 20% appearing a single time and 20% taken by the ten largest. Time point indicated: persistent/refractory GD, antithyroid drugs over 5 years with positive TRAb. PBMCs were the source of the RNA used for TCR sequencing. The receptor's source is a female donor with Graves disease. Sequenced material: peripheral blood mononuclear cells (PBMCs), taken when the disease was refractory, from a patient treated with antithyroid drugs.

The CDR3 region has the DNA TGTGCCAGCAGAACACAGGGCCTCCCAGGGTATGGCTACACCTTC. It yields the protein CASRTQGLPGYGYTF. The V gene is TRBV6-1, the J gene TRBJ1-2, with D possibly being TRBD1 (6 bases). Trimming took off 6 bases at V and 5 bases at J, with 19 bases between the two ends. The CDR3 has 15 amino acids. Germline V gene data show CDR1 as MNHNS and CDR2 as SASEGT.